This T cell receptor (beta chain) was retrieved from a study of cytomegalovirus exposure and HLA in healthy donors. At the level of the study: A later analysis reported the same platform for the roughly 120 validation repertoires and the 666 first-cohort repertoires. Study conclusions and caveats: Investigators reported 150 to 200 TCR beta chains as tied to cytomegalovirus.

A remark on this clone: The antigen is not known.

The donors were members of the validation cohort, which comprised about 120 subjects and was separate from the first cohort of 666 subjects. V was cut by 6 bases and J by 3 bases, with 15 bases left in between. The CDR3 length is 14 residues. Germline loops: CDR1 LNHDA, CDR2 SQIVND (reference sequence). The data were produced by immunoSEQ multiplex PCR, yet TCRdb's version contains in-frame clones alone and is incomplete. The sample carries 200,000 or so clones, approximately 82% recorded once. This sequence originates from a woman aged 25 to 39 in good health and CMV-seropositive. Sample: PBMCs. The rearrangement uses TRBV19 and TRBJ2-7, with D perhaps matching TRBD1 (6 bases). CDR3 in DNA: TGTGCCAGTAGAGAGACAGGATTCGGCTACGAGCAGTACTTC. Protein: CASRETGFGYEQYF. Drawing the rest from reference TRBV19 and TRBJ2-7, the complete variable domain is DGGITQSPKYLFRKEGQNVTLSCEQNLNHDAMYWYRQDPGQGLRLIYYSQIVNDFQKGDIAEGYSVSREKKESFPLTVTSAQKNPTAFYLCASRETGFGYEQYFGPGTRLTVT.